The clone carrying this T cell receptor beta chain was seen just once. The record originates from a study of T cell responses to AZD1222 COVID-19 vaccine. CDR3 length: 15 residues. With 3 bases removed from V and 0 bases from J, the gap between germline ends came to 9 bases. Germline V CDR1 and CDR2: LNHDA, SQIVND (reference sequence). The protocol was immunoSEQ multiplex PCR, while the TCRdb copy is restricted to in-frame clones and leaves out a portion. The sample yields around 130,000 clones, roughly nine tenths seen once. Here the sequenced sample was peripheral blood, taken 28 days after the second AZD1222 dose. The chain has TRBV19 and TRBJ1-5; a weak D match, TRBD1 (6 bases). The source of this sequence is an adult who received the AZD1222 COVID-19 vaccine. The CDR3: CASSMTGDSNQPQHF. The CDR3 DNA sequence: TGTGCCAGTAGTATGACAGGTGATAGCAATCAGCCCCAGCATTTT.